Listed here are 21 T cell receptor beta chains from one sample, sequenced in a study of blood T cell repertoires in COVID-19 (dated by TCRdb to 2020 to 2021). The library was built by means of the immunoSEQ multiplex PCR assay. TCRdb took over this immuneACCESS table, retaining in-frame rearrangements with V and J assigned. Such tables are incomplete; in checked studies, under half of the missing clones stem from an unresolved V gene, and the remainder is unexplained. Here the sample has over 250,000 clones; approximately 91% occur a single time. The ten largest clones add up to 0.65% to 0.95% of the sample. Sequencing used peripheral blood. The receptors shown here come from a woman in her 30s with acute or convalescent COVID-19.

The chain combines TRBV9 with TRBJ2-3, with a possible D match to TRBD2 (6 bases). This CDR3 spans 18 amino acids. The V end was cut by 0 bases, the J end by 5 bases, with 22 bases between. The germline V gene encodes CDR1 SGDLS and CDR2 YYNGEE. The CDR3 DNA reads TGTGCCAGCAGCGTAGCTCCGGGAGAGCTTGACGGGGGAGATACGCAGTATTTT. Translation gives CASSVAPGELDGGDTQYF.

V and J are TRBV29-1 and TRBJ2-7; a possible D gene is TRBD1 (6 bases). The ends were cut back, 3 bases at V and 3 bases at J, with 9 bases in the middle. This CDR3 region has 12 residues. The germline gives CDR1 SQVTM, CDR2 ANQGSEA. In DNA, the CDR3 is TGCAGCGTTGAGGGCAGGGGCTACGAGCAGTACTTC. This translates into CSVEGRGYEQYF.

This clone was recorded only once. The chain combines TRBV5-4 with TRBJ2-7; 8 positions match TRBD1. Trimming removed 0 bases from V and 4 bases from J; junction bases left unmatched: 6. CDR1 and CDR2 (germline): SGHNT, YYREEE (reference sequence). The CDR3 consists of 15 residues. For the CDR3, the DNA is TGTGCCAGCAGCTTGGGAGGACAGGGAGATTACGAGCAGTACTTC. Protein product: CASSLGGQGDYEQYF. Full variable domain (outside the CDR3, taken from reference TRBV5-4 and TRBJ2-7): ETGVTQSPTHLIKTRGQQVTLRCSSQSGHNTVSWYQQALGQGPQFIFQYYREEENGRGNFPPRFSGLQFPNYSSELNVNALELDDSALYLCASSLGGQGDYEQYFGPGTRLTVT.

The CDR3 here is CASSPRLAEDTGELFF. CDR3 coding DNA: TGTGCCAGCAGCCCTCGACTAGCGGAGGACACCGGGGAGCTGTTTTTT. The chain combines TRBV9 with TRBJ2-2, with 9 bases identical to TRBD2. The germline CDR1 and CDR2 sequences are SGDLS and YYNGEE. With V trimmed by 4 bases and J by 3 bases, 7 bases remained unmatched. The CDR3 is 16 residues long.

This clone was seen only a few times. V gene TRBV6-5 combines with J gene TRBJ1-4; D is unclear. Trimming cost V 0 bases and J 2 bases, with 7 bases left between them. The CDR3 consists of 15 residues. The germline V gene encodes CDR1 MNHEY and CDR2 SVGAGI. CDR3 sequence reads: CASSYSRVTNEKLFF. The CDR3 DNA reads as TGTGCCAGCAGTTACTCGAGGGTTACTAATGAAAAACTGTTTTTT.

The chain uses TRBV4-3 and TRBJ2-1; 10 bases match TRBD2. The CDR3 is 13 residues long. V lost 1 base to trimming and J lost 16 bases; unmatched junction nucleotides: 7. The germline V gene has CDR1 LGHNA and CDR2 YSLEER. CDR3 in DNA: TGCGCCAGCAGCCAAGCGGATAGCGGGAGGCGTTTCTTC. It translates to CASSQADSGRRFF.

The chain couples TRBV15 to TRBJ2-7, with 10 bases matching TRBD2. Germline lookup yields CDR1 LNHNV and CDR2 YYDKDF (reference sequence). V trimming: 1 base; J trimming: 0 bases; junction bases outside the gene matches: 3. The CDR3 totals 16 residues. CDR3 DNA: TGTGCCACCAGCAGAGCGTCTAGCGGGAGCTCCTACGAGCAGTACTTC. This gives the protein CATSRASSGSSYEQYF.

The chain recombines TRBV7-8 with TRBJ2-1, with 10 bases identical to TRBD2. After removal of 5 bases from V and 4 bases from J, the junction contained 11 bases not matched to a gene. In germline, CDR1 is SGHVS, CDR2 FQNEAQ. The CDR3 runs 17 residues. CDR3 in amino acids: CASSHGSLAGPYNEQFF. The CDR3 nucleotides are TGTGCCAGCAGCCACGGGTCACTAGCGGGACCGTACAATGAGCAGTTCTTC. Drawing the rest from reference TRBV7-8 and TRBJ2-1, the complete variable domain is GAGVSQSPRYKVAKRGQDVALRCDPISGHVSLFWYQQALGQGPEFLTYFQNEAQLDKSGLPSDRFFAERPEGSVSTLKIQRTQQEDSAVYLCASSHGSLAGPYNEQFFGPGTRLTVL.

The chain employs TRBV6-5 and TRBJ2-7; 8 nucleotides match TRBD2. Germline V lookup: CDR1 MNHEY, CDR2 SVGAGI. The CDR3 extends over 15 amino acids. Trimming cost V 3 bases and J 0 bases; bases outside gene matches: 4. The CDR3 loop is CASSYTSGLSYEQYF. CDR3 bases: TGTGCCAGCAGTTATACTAGCGGACTCTCCTACGAGCAGTACTTC.

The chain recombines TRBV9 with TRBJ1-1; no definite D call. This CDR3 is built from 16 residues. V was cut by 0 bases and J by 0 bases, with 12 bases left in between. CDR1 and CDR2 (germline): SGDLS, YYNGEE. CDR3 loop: CASSVDPASVNTEAFF. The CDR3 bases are TGTGCCAGCAGCGTAGACCCCGCCTCAGTGAACACTGAAGCTTTCTTT.

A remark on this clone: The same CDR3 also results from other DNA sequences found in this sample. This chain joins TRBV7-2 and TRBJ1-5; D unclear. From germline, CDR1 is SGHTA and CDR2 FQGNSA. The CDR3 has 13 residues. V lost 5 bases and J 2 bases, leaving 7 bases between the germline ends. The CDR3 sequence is CASSLRGNQPQHF. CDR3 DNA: TGTGCCAGCAGCCTCCGGGGCAATCAGCCCCAGCATTTT.

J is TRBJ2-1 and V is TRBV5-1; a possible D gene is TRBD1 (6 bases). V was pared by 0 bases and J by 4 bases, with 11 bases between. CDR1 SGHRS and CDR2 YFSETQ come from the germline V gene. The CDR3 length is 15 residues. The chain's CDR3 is CASSLDGTTYNEQFF. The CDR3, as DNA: TGCGCCAGCAGCTTGGACGGGACAACATACAATGAGCAGTTCTTC.

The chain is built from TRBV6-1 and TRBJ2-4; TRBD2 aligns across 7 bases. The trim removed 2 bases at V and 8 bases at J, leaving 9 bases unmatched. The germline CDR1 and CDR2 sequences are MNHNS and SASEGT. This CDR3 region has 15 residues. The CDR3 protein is CASSETWASGDIQYF. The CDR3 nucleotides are TGTGCCAGCAGTGAAACTTGGGCTAGCGGAGACATTCAGTACTTC.

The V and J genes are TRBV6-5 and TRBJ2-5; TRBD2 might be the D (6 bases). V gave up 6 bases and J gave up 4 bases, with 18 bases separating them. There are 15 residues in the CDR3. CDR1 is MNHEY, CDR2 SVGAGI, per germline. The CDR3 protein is CASSLGGGVGETQYF. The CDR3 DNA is TGTGCCAGCAGCCTGGGAGGAGGGGTGGGAGAGACCCAGTACTTC.

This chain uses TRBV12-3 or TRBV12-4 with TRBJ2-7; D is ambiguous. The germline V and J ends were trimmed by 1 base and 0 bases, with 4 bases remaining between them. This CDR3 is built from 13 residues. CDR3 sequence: CASSLVSSYEQYF. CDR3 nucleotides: TGTGCCAGCAGTTTAGTGAGCTCCTACGAGCAGTACTTC.

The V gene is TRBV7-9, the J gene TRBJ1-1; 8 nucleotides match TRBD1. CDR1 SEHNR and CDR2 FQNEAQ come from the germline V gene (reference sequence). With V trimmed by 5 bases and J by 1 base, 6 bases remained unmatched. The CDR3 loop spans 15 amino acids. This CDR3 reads CASSATTGGNTEAFF. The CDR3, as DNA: TGTGCCAGCAGCGCCACCACAGGGGGGAACACTGAAGCTTTCTTT.

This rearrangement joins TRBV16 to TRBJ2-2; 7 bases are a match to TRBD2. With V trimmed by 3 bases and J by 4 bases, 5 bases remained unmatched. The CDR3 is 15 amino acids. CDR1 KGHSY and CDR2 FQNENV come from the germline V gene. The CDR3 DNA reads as TGTGCCAGCAGCCAGTCCAGGGAGGGCACCGGGGAGCTGTTTTTT. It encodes CASSQSREGTGELFF. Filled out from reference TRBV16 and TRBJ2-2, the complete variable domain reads GEEVAQTPKHLVRGEGQKAKLYCAPIKGHSYVFWYQQVLKNEFKFLISFQNENVFDETGMPKERFSAKCLPNSPCSLEIQATKLEDSAVYFCASSQSREGTGELFFGEGSRLTVL.

The CDR3 spells CASSHLTGRMSGNTIYF. The CDR3 nucleotides are TGTGCCAGCAGCCATCTCACGGGGAGGATGTCGGGAAACACCATATATTTT. The chain is built from TRBV3-1 (or the pseudogene TRBV3-2) and TRBJ1-3; D is uncertain. Germline CDR1 and CDR2: LGHDT and YNNKEL (reference sequence). V lost 3 bases and J 4 bases, leaving 19 bases between the germline ends. This CDR3 has 17 amino acids.

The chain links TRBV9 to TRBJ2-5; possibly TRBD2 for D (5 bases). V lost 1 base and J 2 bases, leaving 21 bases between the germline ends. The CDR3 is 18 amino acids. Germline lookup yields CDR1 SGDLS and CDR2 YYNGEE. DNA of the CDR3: TGTGCCAGCAGCGTATCAACTGCGGGCTACCAAAAGCAAGAGACCCAGTACTTC. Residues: CASSVSTAGYQKQETQYF.

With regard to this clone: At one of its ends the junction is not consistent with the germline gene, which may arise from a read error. DNA of the CDR3: TGTGCCAGCCGAGCTACCGGGACAGGACTGCATTTT. Translation gives CASRATGTGLHF. The chain couples TRBV3-1 (or the pseudogene TRBV3-2) to TRBJ1-3; 8 positions agree with TRBD1. The CDR3 is 12 amino acids. Looked up from germline, CDR1 is LGHDT and CDR2 is YNNKEL (reference sequence).

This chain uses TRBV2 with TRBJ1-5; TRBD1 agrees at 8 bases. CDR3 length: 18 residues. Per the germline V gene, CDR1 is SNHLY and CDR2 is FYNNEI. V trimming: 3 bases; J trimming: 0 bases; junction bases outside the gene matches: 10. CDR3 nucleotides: TGTGCCAGCAGTGAGAGGACAGGGTGGGAATATAGCAATCAGCCCCAGCATTTT. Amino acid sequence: CASSERTGWEYSNQPQHF.